The T cell receptor beta chain described here comes from a study of blood T cell repertoires in COVID-19. At the level of the study: Samples representing acute and convalescent COVID-19 were sourced from the United States, Italy and Spain. Sample material is recorded as cDNA or gDNA derived from T cells, B-cell-depleted T cells, or PBMCs.

Patients from Seattle were sampled longitudinally, starting during active infection. The V gene's germline CDR1 is MNHEY and CDR2 SVGEGT. The CDR3 runs to 16 residues. Trimming took off 2 bases at V and 8 bases at J, with 19 bases between the two ends. This table comes from immunoSEQ multiplex PCR, and its TCRdb copy is limited to in-frame clones, with some not included. The sample consists of about 130,000 clones, over 85% of them appearing once. V and J are TRBV6-2 or TRBV6-3 and TRBJ2-1, with TRBD2 as a possible D gene (6 bases). The TCR comes from a man in his sixties with COVID-19, enrolled during active disease. The sample consisted of peripheral blood. CDR3 DNA: TGTGCCAGCAGTTACGTTCCCGGGAGTGATATATATGAGCAGTTCTTC. This translates into CASSYVPGSDIYEQFF.